This TCR beta chain comes out of a study of Ad26.COV2.S vaccination and SARS-CoV-2 variants. The CDR3 is 13 amino acids. After removal of 10 bases from V and 5 bases from J, the junction contained 2 bases not matched to a gene. The germline gives CDR1 LGHDT, CDR2 YNNKEL (reference sequence). Clones were read by immunoSEQ multiplex PCR, and TCRdb kept only the in-frame ones, dropping some. The sample has approximately 360,000 clones, about 83% seen once. Regarding treatment: about 20 received Ad26.COV2.S at low or high dose, single or two shots; about 5 received placebo; per-sample allocation not given. The study sampled participants on day 63 after the first vaccine or placebo injection.

The sample consisted of peripheral blood, taken in a trial of Ad26.COV2.S vaccine versus placebo. The chain carries TRBV3-1 (or the pseudogene TRBV3-2) and TRBJ2-4; 13 nucleotides match TRBD2. The receptor was isolated from a person between 18 and 65 years old who received the Ad26.COV2.S COVID-19 vaccine or a placebo. The CDR3 bases are TGTGCCACGACTAGCGGGAGGCAAAACATTCAGTACTTC. It encodes CATTSGRQNIQYF.